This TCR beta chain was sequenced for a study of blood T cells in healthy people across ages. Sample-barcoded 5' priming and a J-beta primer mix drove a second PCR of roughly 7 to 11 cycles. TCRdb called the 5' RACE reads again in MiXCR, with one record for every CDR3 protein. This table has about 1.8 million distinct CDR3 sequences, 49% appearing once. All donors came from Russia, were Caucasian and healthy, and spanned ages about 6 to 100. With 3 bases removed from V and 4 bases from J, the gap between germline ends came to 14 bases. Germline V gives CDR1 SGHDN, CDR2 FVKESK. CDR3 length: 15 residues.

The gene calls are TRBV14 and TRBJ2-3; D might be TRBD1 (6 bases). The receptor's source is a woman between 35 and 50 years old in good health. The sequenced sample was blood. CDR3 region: CASSQDKGGADTQYF. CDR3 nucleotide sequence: TGTGCCAGCAGCCAGGACAAAGGGGGTGCAGATACGCAGTATTTT.